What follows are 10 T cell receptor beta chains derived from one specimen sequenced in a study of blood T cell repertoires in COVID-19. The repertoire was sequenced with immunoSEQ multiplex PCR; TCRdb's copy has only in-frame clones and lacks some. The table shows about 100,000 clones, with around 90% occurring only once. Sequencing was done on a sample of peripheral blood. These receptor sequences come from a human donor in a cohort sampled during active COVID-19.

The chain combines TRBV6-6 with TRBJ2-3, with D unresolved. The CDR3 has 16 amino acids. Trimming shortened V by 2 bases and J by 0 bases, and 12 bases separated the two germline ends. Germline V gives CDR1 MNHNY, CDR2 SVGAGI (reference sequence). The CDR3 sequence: CASSYDSIPSTDTQYF. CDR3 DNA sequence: TGTGCCAGCAGTTACGATTCTATCCCGAGCACAGATACGCAGTATTTT.

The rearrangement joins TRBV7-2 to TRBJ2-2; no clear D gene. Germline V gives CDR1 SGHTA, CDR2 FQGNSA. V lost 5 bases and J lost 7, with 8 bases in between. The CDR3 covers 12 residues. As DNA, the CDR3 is TGTGCCAGCAGCCGAGGCCGCGGGGAGCTGTTTTTT. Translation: CASSRGRGELFF.

CDR3 region: CASSFRQGPDTQYF. Written as DNA, the CDR3 is TGTGCCAGCAGCTTCAGACAGGGGCCAGATACGCAGTATTTT. The gene calls are TRBV11-2 and TRBJ2-3, with 8 bases matching TRBD1. Germline CDR1 and CDR2: SGHAT and FQNNGV. Unmatched junction bases numbered 3, after V lost 3 bases and J lost 4 bases. This CDR3 comprises 14 residues.

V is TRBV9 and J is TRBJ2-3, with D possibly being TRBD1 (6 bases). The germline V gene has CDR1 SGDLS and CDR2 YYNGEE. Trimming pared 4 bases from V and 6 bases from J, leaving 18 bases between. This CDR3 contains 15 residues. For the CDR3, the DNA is TGTGCCAGCAGCACTACAGGGTTTCCCTCCGATACGCAGTATTTT. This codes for CASSTTGFPSDTQYF.

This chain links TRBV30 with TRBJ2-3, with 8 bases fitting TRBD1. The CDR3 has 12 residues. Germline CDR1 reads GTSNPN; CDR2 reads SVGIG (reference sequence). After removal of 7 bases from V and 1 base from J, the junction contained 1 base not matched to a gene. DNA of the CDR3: TGTGCCTTGGACAGGGGCACAGATACGCAGTATTTT. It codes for CALDRGTDTQYF.

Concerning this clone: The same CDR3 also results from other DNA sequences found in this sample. CDR3 in DNA: TGTGCCAGCAGACTGGACAGCCACTATGGCTACACCTTC. It is translated as CASRLDSHYGYTF. The chain carries TRBV12-3 or TRBV12-4 and TRBJ1-2; a weak D match, TRBD1 (6 bases). The CDR3 loop spans 13 amino acids. Trimming pared 6 bases from V and 3 bases from J, leaving 11 bases between.

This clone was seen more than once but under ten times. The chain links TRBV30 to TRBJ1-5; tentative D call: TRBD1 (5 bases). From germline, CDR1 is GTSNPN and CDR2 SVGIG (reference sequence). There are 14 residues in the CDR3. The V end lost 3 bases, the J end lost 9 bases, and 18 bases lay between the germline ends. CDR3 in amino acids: CAWRDTGSVRPQHF. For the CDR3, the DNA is TGTGCCTGGAGGGACACAGGATCCGTTCGGCCCCAGCATTTT.

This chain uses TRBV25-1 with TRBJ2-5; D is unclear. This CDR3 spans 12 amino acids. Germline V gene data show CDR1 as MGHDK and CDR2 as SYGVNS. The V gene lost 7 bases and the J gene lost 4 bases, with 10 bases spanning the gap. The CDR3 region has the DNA TGTGCCAGCAATTCCCGGTCAGAGACCCAGTACTTC. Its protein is CASNSRSETQYF.

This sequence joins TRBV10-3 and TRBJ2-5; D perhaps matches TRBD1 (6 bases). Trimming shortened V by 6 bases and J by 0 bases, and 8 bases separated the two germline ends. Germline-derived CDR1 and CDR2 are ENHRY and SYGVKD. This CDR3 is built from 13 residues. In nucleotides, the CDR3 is TGTGCCATCAGGGGACACGACCAAGAGACCCAGTACTTC. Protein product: CAIRGHDQETQYF.

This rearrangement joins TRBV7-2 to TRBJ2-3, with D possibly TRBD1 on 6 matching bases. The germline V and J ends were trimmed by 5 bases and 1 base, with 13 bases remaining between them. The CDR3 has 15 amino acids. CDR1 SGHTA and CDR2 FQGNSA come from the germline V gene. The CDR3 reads CASSLQDSRTDTQYF. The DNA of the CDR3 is TGTGCCAGCAGCCTACAGGACAGCCGCACAGATACGCAGTATTTT.